The next 11 T cell receptor beta chains were all read from a single sample in a study of T-cell reconstitution after alpha-beta-depleted transplantation in children. Unique molecular identifiers were used to barcode this TCRbeta library. A single record per CDR3 protein comes from TCRdb applying MiXCR to the PCR reads. This sample has over 550,000 distinct CDR3 sequences, with roughly 10% found just once. This material consisted of PBMCs from the stem cell graft donor, taken from the stem cell graft. The receptors stem from a human donor who donated a stem cell graft to a child with acute myeloid leukemia.

This clonotype came up many times. CDR3 nucleotides: TGTGCCACCAGCAGAGAAGGGAGGGGCGAGCAGTACTTC. This translates into CATSREGRGEQYF. V gene TRBV15 combines with J gene TRBJ2-7, with 7 bases that match TRBD2. With 0 bases clipped from V and 6 bases from J, the junction kept 2 bases outside the gene matches. The CDR3 has 13 amino acids. CDR1 and CDR2 from the germline V gene are LNHNV and YYDKDF (reference sequence).

The sample holds a few counts of this clonotype. This chain links TRBV10-3 with TRBJ2-5; 12 bases map to TRBD2. CDR3 length: 17 amino acids. V lost 4 bases to trimming and J lost 3 bases; unmatched junction nucleotides: 9. CDR1 is ENHRY, CDR2 SYGVKD, per germline. CDR3 loop: CAISAGLAGVKKETQYF. The CDR3 nucleotides read TGTGCCATCAGTGCGGGACTAGCGGGCGTAAAAAAAGAGACCCAGTACTTC.

The CDR3 DNA reads TGTGCCAGCAGTTCCCGCCGGTTTGTATGGGGGAAGGAGGCACTAGCCAAAAACATTCAGTACTTC. Residues: CASSSRRFVWGKEALAKNIQYF. The gene calls are TRBV28 and TRBJ2-4; D possibly uses TRBD1 or TRBD2 (5 bases each). Germline V gene lookup returns CDR1 MDHEN and CDR2 SYDVKM. The V and J ends lost 4 bases and 0 bases respectively, with 31 bases between them. This CDR3 has 22 residues.

Written as DNA, the CDR3 is TGTGCCAGCAGGCTTGGGACAGGCAACTATGGCTACACCTTC. Protein product: CASRLGTGNYGYTF. The chain carries TRBV12-3 or TRBV12-4 and TRBJ1-2; 8 bases align to TRBD1. V shed 6 bases and J 2 bases; nucleotides not matched to a gene: 5. The CDR3 is 14 residues long.

V gene TRBV30 combines with J gene TRBJ2-5, with a tentative D call TRBD1 (6 bases). The V gene lost 0 bases and the J gene lost 0 bases, with 8 bases spanning the gap. Germline CDR1 GTSNPN, CDR2 SVGIG (reference sequence). This CDR3 contains 14 residues. For the CDR3, the DNA is TGTGCCTGGAGTGTAAACAGGGACCAAGAGACCCAGTACTTC. Its translation: CAWSVNRDQETQYF.

As concerns this clonotype: One end of the junction is discordant with germline, which a read error may explain. The chain has TRBV7-7 and TRBJ2-1, with 11 bases fitting TRBD2. The CDR3 has 16 residues. Germline-derived CDR1 and CDR2 are SSHAT and FNYEAQ (reference sequence). This CDR3 is CASSLSLAGGYNEQFF. In DNA form, the CDR3 reads TGTGCTAGCAGCTTATCGCTAGCGGGAGGCTACAATGAGCAGTTCTTC.

In its sample, this clonotype was seen many times. The chain couples TRBV6-1 to TRBJ2-7; a weak D match, TRBD1 (6 bases). Germline CDR1 MNHNS, CDR2 SASEGT. Trimming stripped 4 bases from V and 7 bases from J, with 17 bases between. This CDR3 region has 14 residues. The CDR3 nucleotides are TGTGCCAGCAGTGGGACCGGGACACTAGGGGAGCAGTACTTC. Amino acid sequence: CASSGTGTLGEQYF.

This clonotype has a count of ten or more. The genes are TRBV27 and TRBJ2-1, with a tentative D call TRBD2 (6 bases). Trimming removed 3 bases from V and 8 bases from J, with 17 bases in between. The CDR3 consists of 15 residues. CDR1 is MNHEY and CDR2 is SMNVEV in the germline V gene (reference sequence). CDR3 nucleotides: TGTGCCAGCAGTTTCAGGTGGGGGGAGAGGTATGAGCAGTTCTTC. Protein product: CASSFRWGERYEQFF.

This clonotype appeared many times. V is TRBV3-1 and J is TRBJ2-7; D unclear. V was cut by 4 bases and J by 1 base, with 8 bases left in between. Looked up from germline, CDR1 is LGHDT and CDR2 is YNNKEL (reference sequence). This CDR3 is built from 13 residues. In DNA form, the CDR3 reads TGTGCCAGCAGCCCACAGTATTCCTACGAGCAGTACTTC. This translates into CASSPQYSYEQYF.

This chain uses TRBV18 with TRBJ2-3; 7 nucleotides match TRBD1. This CDR3 region has 14 residues. Germline V gives CDR1 KGHSH, CDR2 LQKENI. J gave up 3 bases and V 4 bases, and 4 bases lay outside the gene matches. The CDR3 coding sequence is TGTGCCAGCTCACAAGGACAGGTGACAGATACGCAGTATTTT. Its translation is CASSQGQVTDTQYF.

In its sample, this clonotype was seen many times. The chain employs TRBV7-2 and TRBJ2-3; 10 bases fit TRBD1. The CDR3 runs to 14 residues. The germline V gene encodes CDR1 SGHTA and CDR2 FQGNSA. With V trimmed by 5 bases and J by 4 bases, 3 bases remained unmatched. CDR3 DNA sequence: TGTGCCAGCAGCCCTGGACAGGGGGCAGATACGCAGTATTTT. This encodes CASSPGQGADTQYF.